The rows below give T cell receptor beta chains drawn from one sample of a study of shared clonotypes between healthy human individuals. Some clones are missing from TCRdb's copy, which holds only in-frame ones; the method was immunoSEQ multiplex PCR. Of around 2.1 million clones detected, 90% to 95% appear once; the ten largest clones hold under 2%. Sequencing was carried out using naive CD8+ T cells from PBMCs. The source is a young man in good health. Some clones in this sample may be carry-over from other donors' samples. The CDR3 runs from the conserved cysteine through the conserved F or W. Each record gives: clone size, J gene, V gene, D gene, CDR3 protein, CDR3 DNA. D genes are given only for firm matches. The size of a clone is reported for some rows only, either as once, few or many, or as a class for expanded clones.

clone size: NA
J gene: TRBJ2-1
V gene: TRBV9
D gene: NA
CDR3 protein: CASSVGLSYNEQFF
CDR3 DNA: TGTGCCAGCAGCGTAGGGCTTTCCTACAATGAGCAGTTCTTC

clone size: NA
J gene: TRBJ2-1
V gene: TRBV29-1
D gene: NA
CDR3 protein: CSVRRNHEQFF
CDR3 DNA: TGCAGCGTTCGCAGGAACCATGAGCAGTTCTTC

clone size: NA
J gene: TRBJ2-2
V gene: TRBV14
D gene: NA
CDR3 protein: CASSRETRSGGELFF
CDR3 DNA: TGTGCCAGCAGCCGGGAGACTAGATCAGGCGGGGAGCTGTTTTTT

clone size: NA
J gene: TRBJ1-1
V gene: TRBV4-1
D gene: NA
CDR3 protein: CASSRGAYTEAFF
CDR3 DNA: TGCGCCAGCTCTCGAGGGGCCTACACTGAAGCTTTCTTT

clone size: NA
J gene: TRBJ2-7
V gene: TRBV25-1
D gene: NA
CDR3 protein: CASSAAYEQYF
CDR3 DNA: TGTGCCAGCAGTGCCGCCTACGAGCAGTACTTC

clone size: NA
J gene: TRBJ2-6
V gene: TRBV11-3
D gene: NA
CDR3 protein: CASSTSVGDGANVLTF
CDR3 DNA: TGTGCCAGCAGCACTAGTGTCGGGGACGGGGCCAACGTCCTGACTTTC

clone size: few
J gene: TRBJ1-1
V gene: TRBV10-3
D gene: NA
CDR3 protein: CAIGSNTEAFF
CDR3 DNA: TGTGCCATCGGGAGTAACACTGAAGCTTTCTTT

clone size: NA
J gene: TRBJ1-5
V gene: TRBV7-9
D gene: NA
CDR3 protein: CASSFGGFNQPQHF
CDR3 DNA: TGTGCCAGCAGCTTCGGGGGGTTCAATCAGCCCCAGCATTTT

clone size: NA
J gene: TRBJ2-7
V gene: TRBV29-1
D gene: TRBD1
CDR3 protein: CSASLGQGPYEQYF
CDR3 DNA: TGCAGCGCCTCATTGGGACAGGGGCCCTACGAGCAGTACTTC

clone size: NA
J gene: TRBJ2-7
V gene: TRBV5-6
D gene: NA
CDR3 protein: CASSSGQSYEQYF
CDR3 DNA: TGTGCCAGCAGCTCTGGACAGAGTTACGAGCAGTACTTC

clone size: once
J gene: TRBJ2-1
V gene: TRBV9
D gene: NA
CDR3 protein: CASSVAGGTNEQFF
CDR3 DNA: TGTGCCAGCAGCGTAGCTGGCGGGACCAATGAGCAGTTCTTC

clone size: NA
J gene: TRBJ2-7
V gene: TRBV6-6
D gene: NA
CDR3 protein: CASSYSAGSYEQYF
CDR3 DNA: TGTGCCAGCAGTTACTCGGCGGGATCCTACGAGCAGTACTTC